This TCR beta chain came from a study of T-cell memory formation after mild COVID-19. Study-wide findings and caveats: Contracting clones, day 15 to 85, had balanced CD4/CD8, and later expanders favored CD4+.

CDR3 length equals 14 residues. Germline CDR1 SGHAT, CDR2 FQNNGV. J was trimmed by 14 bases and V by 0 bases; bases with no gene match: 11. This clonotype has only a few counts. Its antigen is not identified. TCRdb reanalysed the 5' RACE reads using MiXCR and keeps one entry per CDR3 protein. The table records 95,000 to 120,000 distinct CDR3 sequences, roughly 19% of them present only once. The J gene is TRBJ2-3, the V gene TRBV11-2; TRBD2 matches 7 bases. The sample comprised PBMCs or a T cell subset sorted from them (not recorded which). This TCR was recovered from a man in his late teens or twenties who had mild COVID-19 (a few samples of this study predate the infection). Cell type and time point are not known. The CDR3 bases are TGTGCCAGCAGCTTAGAGGGACTAAGCGCCTATCTGTATTTT. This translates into CASSLEGLSAYLYF.